This TCR beta chain stems from a study of CD8+ T cells in alopecia areata. cDNA serving as the sequencing template came from extracted, reverse transcribed RNA. Profiling relied on immunoSEQ multiplex PCR, and the TCRdb table lists in-frame clones only, not all of them. In the table there are 150,000 to 200,000 clones, roughly 64% of which are singletons. Trimming pared 0 bases from V and 8 bases from J, leaving 14 bases between. Per the germline V gene, CDR1 is SGHRS and CDR2 is YFSETQ. The CDR3 length is 15 residues. Study results and limitations: Sequences from scalp samples also cover resident alphabeta T cells of normal skin.

Points on this clone: Its specificity is unknown.

As to treatment: oral pan-JAK inhibitor, 5-10 mg twice daily. Source: CD4+ T cells sorted from blood, taken at week 24, from a patient treated with tofacitinib. The source of this sequence is a human donor with alopecia areata. The chain employs TRBV5-1 and TRBJ1-4, with TRBD1 as a possible D gene (6 bases). CDR3: CASSLDGGSGEKLFF. CDR3 nucleotide sequence: TGCGCCAGCAGCTTGGATGGGGGCTCGGGGGAAAAACTGTTTTTT. Combining the CDR3 with reference TRBV5-1 and TRBJ1-4 gives the whole variable domain KAGVTQTPRYLIKTRGQQVTLSCSPISGHRSVSWYQQTPGQGLQFLFEYFSETQRNKGNFPGRFSGRQFSNSRSEMNVSTLELGDSALYLCASSLDGGSGEKLFFGSGTQLSVL.